This is a list of T cell receptor beta chains from one sample in a study of T cells in Graves' hyperthyroidism and ophthalmopathy. TCRdb itself ran the multiplex PCR reads through MiXCR, one entry per CDR3 protein. Of under 350,000 distinct CDR3 sequences in the sample, over 15% were seen once. The material sequenced was blood. These receptors originate from a woman aged 55 to 70 with Graves' ophthalmopathy. Each CDR3 is given without its conserved first and last residue. The order of the fields is V gene, J gene, clone size, CDR3 protein. The size entry is marked missing in some rows and otherwise reads once, few, many or a size class.

V: TRBV29-1; J: TRBJ1-3; size: NA; CDR3: SVEVSGPELNSGNTIY
V: TRBV20-1; J: TRBJ1-2; size: many; CDR3: SARIDGAYGYT
V: TRBV9; J: TRBJ1-4; size: few; CDR3: ASSVDGVNEKLF
V: TRBV20-1; J: TRBJ1-2; size: NA; CDR3: SASTGDNYGYT
V: TRBV7-6; J: TRBJ2-1; size: many; CDR3: ASSARTSGRDEQF
V: TRBV7-6; J: TRBJ2-1; size: few; CDR3: ASSLGRTSGHNEQF
V: TRBV9; J: TRBJ2-7; size: few; CDR3: ASSSDFTYEQY
V: TRBV27; J: TRBJ2-2; size: few; CDR3: ASTRTGGSVTGELF
V: TRBV7-9; J: TRBJ2-7; size: many; CDR3: ASSFAGGGTYEQY
V: TRBV20-1; J: TRBJ1-4; size: many; CDR3: SARVASNEKLF
V: TRBV24-1; J: TRBJ2-3; size: NA; CDR3: ATSDWGRSDTQY
V: TRBV2; J: TRBJ2-1; size: NA; CDR3: ARREAPANEQF
V: TRBV20-1; J: TRBJ1-3; size: many; CDR3: SARDRSRAGNTIY
V: TRBV5-6; J: TRBJ2-5; size: many; CDR3: ASSGGPQETQY
V: TRBV18; J: TRBJ1-2; size: many; CDR3: ASSRAGTEAGNGYT
V: TRBV9; J: TRBJ1-2; size: NA; CDR3: ASSVGGGLYGYT
V: TRBV5-5; J: TRBJ1-1; size: many; CDR3: ASSLFQGSTEAF
V: TRBV7-9; J: TRBJ1-1; size: NA; CDR3: ASSLAVGMNTEAF
V: TRBV20-1; J: TRBJ2-1; size: few; CDR3: SARYKGTGMHEQF
V: TRBV29-1; J: TRBJ2-5; size: many; CDR3: SVGLARETQY
V: TRBV6-5; J: TRBJ2-2; size: few; CDR3: ASSYSFWAGELF
V: TRBV20-1; J: TRBJ1-1; size: few; CDR3: SARDTGTTEAF
V: TRBV11-2; J: TRBJ1-1; size: many; CDR3: ASSQGYTEAF
V: TRBV3-1; J: TRBJ2-5; size: many; CDR3: ACRAGRGETQY
V: TRBV11-2; J: TRBJ2-7; size: NA; CDR3: ASSLVEFGEQY
V: TRBV5-1; J: TRBJ2-2; size: once; CDR3: ASGDLSGAGGELF